Listed below are T cell receptor beta chains from one sample, sequenced in a study of response to subunit inactivated influenza vaccine. From the RT-PCR reads, TCRdb called clonotypes with MiXCR, one entry per CDR3 protein. The table lists 500,000 to 600,000 distinct CDR3 sequences, about 14% of them singletons. This specimen consisted of PBMCs from blood, obtained 11 to 12 days after vaccination. Source of these receptors: a man in his fifties or sixties who received an inactivated influenza vaccine. The conserved cysteine and the conserved F or W are not part of the CDR3 here. Fields, in order: V gene, clone size, CDR3 length, J gene, CDR3 protein. A clone size is listed for some rows: how often the clone was seen (once, few, many), or a class if it is expanded.

>TRBV12-3/TRBV12-4|few|15|TRBJ2-3
ASSNWTSGGHTDTQY
>TRBV5-1|few|12|TRBJ1-3
ASRRGQDGNTIY
>TRBV20-1|few|11|TRBJ1-6
SVLQGVGSPLH
>TRBV4-1|many|12|TRBJ1-1
AIRGGGKVTEAF
>TRBV6-1|.|13|TRBJ2-1
ASSPSRPGYNEQF
>TRBV6-5|.|11|TRBJ2-2
ASSSRTTGELF
>TRBV7-8|few|10|TRBJ2-7
ASSLAYYEQY
>TRBV20-1|.|15|TRBJ2-1
SARDPSGRFPYNEQF
>TRBV12-3/TRBV12-4|few|12|TRBJ1-5
ASSLGQGPQPQH
>TRBV28|.|14|TRBJ2-1
ASFNLAGGPYNEQF
>TRBV5-4|.|11|TRBJ2-1
ASSFLAGGEQF
>TRBV5-1|many|13|TRBJ1-1
ASGLRGAMNTEAF
>TRBV7-8|.|15|TRBJ2-7
ASSLGPGQRTTYEQY
>TRBV7-8|few|15|TRBJ1-1
ASSLAGDPKVNTEAF
>TRBV4-3|.|12|TRBJ2-1
ASSQDWPLNEQF
>TRBV20-1|.|12|TRBJ2-1
SGALAETYNEQF
>TRBV30|.|11|TRBJ2-1
AWGELSYNEQF
>TRBV10-3|few|12|TRBJ2-7
AISGTGESYEQY
>TRBV15|few|13|TRBJ1-1
ATGLSQGTSTEAF
>TRBV5-1|.|12|TRBJ1-1
ASSFIAGGYEAF
>TRBV15|.|14|TRBJ1-4
ATSRAVTGVGEKLF
>TRBV7-3|many|15|TRBJ2-2
ASSLTRDSANTGELF
>TRBV5-1|few|13|TRBJ2-3
ASRWGQGASDTQY